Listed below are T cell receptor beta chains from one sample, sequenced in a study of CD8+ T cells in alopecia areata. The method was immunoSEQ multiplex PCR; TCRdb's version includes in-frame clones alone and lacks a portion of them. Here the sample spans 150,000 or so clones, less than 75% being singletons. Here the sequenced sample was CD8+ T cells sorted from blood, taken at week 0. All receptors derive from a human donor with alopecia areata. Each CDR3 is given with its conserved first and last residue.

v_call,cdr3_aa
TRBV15,CATSRVGADTQYF
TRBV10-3,CAISPTDTQYF
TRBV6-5,CAVRTPNTEAFF
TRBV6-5,CASSPGQGGYEQYF
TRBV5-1,CASSLGQDYEQYF
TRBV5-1,CASSVPGSSYEQYF
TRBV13,CASSSRQKETQYF
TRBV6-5,CASSYWEPRGKNIQYF
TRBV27,CASSIPPGQGPKNIQYF
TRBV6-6,CASSYATNEKLFF
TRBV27,CASRRPGYSAYNEQFF
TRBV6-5,CASSYSMQGIDTQYF
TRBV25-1,CASSENGTPSPYGYTF
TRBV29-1,CSVVGGGAGNEQFF
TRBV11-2,CASSTGTSGVETQYF
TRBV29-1,CSVTLGGARYTGELFF
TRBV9,CASSATGFGPETQYF
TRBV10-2,CASSESRTYEQYF
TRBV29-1,CSVAVLGTQETQYF
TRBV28,CASSLVRAQPQHF
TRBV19,CASSGRNTEAFF
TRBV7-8,CASSLLGPPETQYF
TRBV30,CAWDTKVNGYTF
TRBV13,CASSLSVAGEQYF
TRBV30,CAWSSSPEAFF
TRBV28,CASRIPGLAGGREFF
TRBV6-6,CASSSRENTEAFF
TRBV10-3,CAIQEDRYGYTF
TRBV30,CAWSVTGTGGPGANVLTF
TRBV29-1,CSVDDRSSYEQYF
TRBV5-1,CASEPRTGGDEQYF
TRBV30,CAWSVRVGLAGGQDTDTQYF
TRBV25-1,CASSEYLQGASNQPQHF
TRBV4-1,CASSQGQNYEQYF
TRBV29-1,CSVLSSNEKLFF
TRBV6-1,CASSPLGSNQPQHF
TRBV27,CASSLSEAYEQYF
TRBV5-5,CASRERGDYTYEQYF
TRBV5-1,CASSELAEAQYF
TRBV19,CASSSWDLNQPQHF
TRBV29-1,CSVDGLAGGKYTDTQYF
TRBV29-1,CSVEGLANTGELFF
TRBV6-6,CASSYRTEITPYEQYF
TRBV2,CASSWVGLRTGKANEQFF
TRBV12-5,CASGPLPRTGGVYGYTF
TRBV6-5,CASSFTGGRTGELFF
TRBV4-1,CASSQLIPGRTSSTEAFF
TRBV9,CASSVRGGEAKNIQYF
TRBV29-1,CSVGTASGANVLTF
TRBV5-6,CASSGPIREQYF
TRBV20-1,CSANKGDTQYF
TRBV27,CASMKGNTQYF
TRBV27,CASSLRGAYGYTF
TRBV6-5,CASSEDTKGQFF